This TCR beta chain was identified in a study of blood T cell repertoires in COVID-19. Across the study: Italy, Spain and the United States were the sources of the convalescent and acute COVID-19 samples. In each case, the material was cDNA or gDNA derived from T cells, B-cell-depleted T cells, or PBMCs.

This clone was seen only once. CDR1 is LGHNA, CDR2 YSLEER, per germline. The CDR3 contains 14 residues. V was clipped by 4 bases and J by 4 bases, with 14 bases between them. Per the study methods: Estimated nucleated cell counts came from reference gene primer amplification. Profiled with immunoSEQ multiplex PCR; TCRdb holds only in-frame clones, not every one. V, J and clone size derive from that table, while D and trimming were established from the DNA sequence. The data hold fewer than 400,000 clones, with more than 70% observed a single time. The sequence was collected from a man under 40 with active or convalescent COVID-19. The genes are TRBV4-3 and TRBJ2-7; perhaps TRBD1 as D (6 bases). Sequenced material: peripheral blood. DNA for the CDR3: TGCGCCAGCAGCCCTTCTATGGGGGCTTACGAGCAGTACTTC. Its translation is CASSPSMGAYEQYF.